The T cell receptor (beta chain) under discussion was sequenced for a study of T cells in Graves' hyperthyroidism and ophthalmopathy. Across the study: Staff took peripheral blood when the initial diagnosis was made, before any treatment began.

The germline gives CDR1 MNHEY, CDR2 SVGEGT. The CDR3 totals 15 residues. The V gene end was trimmed by 4 bases and the J gene end by 4 bases; junction bases not matched to a gene: 5. Study results and limitations: Through a model of 13 V-J features, ophthalmopathy was separated from stable hyperthyroidism.

There were TCR beta CDR3 regions amplified from RNA transcripts. An initial round of RT-PCR targeting the TCR CDR3 relied on the HTBI primer set. TCRdb reprocessed the multiplex PCR reads with MiXCR, giving one entry per CDR3 protein. The table records approximately 610,000 distinct CDR3 sequences, roughly 14% of them present only once. Disease duration was under 3 months in the ophthalmopathy patients, who also had a Clinical Activity Score of at least 3 and a NOSPECS grade of at least 4. Details on this clonotype: Its antigen remains unidentified.

The specimen sequenced was blood. The chain carries TRBV6-2 or TRBV6-3 and TRBJ2-2, with 8 bases fitting TRBD1. This sequence was found in a middle-aged woman with Graves' ophthalmopathy. The CDR3 nucleotides read TGTGCCAGCAGTTTCAGCAGGGGGCTCACCGGGGAGCTGTTTTTT. This gives the protein CASSFSRGLTGELFF.